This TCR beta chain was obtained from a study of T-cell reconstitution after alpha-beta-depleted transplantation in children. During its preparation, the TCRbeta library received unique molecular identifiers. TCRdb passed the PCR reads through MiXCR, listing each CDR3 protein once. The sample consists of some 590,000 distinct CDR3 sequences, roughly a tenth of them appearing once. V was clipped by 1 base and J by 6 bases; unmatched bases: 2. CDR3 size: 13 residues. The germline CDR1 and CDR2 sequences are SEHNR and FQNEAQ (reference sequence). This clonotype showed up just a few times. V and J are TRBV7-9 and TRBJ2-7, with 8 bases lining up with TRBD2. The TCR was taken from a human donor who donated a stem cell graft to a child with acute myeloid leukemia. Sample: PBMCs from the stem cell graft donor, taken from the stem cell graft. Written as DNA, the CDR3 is TGTGCCAGCAGCTTAGGGGCGGGAGGCGAGCAGTACTTC. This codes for CASSLGAGGEQYF.